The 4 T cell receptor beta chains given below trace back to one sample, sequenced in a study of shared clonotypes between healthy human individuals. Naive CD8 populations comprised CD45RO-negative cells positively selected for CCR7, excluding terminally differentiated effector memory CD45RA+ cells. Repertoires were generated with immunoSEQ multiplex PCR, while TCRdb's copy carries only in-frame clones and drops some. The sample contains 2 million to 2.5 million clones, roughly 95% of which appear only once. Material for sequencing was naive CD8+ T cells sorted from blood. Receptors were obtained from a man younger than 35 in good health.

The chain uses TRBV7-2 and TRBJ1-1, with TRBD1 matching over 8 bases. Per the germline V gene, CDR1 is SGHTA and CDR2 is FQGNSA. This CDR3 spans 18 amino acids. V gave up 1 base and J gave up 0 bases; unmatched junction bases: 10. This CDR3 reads CASSLGGLTGAVNTEAFF. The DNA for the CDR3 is TGTGCCAGCAGCTTAGGTGGTTTGACAGGGGCCGTGAACACTGAAGCTTTCTTT.

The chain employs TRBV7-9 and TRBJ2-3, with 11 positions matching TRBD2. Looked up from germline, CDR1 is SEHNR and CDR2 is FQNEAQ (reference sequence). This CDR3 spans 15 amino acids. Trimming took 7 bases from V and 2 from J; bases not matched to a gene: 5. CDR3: CASTGTSGFTDTQYF. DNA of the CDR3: TGTGCCAGCACTGGGACTAGCGGTTTCACAGATACGCAGTATTTT. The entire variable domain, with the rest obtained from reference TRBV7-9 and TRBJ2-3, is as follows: DTGVSQNPRHKITKRGQNVTFRCDPISEHNRLYWYRQTLGQGPEFLTYFQNEAQLEKSRLLSDRFSAERPKGSFSTLEIQRTEQGDSAMYLCASTGTSGFTDTQYFGPGTRLTVL.

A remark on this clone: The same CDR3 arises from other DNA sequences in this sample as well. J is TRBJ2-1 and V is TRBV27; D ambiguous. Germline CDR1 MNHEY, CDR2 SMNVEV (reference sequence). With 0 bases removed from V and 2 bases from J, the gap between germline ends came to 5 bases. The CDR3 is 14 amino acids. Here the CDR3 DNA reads TGTGCCAGCAGTTTATCTGGAGCCTACAATGAGCAGTTCTTC. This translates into CASSLSGAYNEQFF.

CDR3 in amino acids: CASTRTGGTGELFF. The CDR3 nucleotides read TGTGCCAGCACCCGAACGGGTGGGACCGGGGAGCTGTTTTTT. V and J are TRBV5-4 and TRBJ2-2; the D is unclear. The CDR3 has 14 residues. Germline CDR1 and CDR2: SGHNT and YYREEE (reference sequence). The V gene lost 6 bases and the J gene lost 5 bases, with 14 bases spanning the gap.